These 21 T cell receptor beta chains came from one sample sequenced in a study of cytomegalovirus exposure and HLA in healthy donors. The PCR used 60 Vbeta and 13 Jbeta primers. Produced via immunoSEQ multiplex PCR; TCRdb's table is partial and in-frame only. The sample lists about 190,000 clones, 75% to 85% occurring once. The sequenced material came from PBMCs. The receptors originated from a woman under 40 in good health and CMV-seropositive.

The chain couples TRBV6-1 to TRBJ1-1; D may be TRBD1 (5 bases). Per germline, CDR1 MNHNS and CDR2 SASEGT. V shed 6 bases and J shed 1 base, with 9 bases lying between them. This CDR3 is built from 13 residues. The CDR3 DNA sequence: TGTGCCAGCAGGCGGGGCACGAACACTGAAGCTTTCTTT. Translated, it gives CASRRGTNTEAFF.

This chain joins TRBV28 and TRBJ2-1; D is possibly TRBD2 (6 bases). Germline CDR1 and CDR2: MDHEN and SYDVKM. The CDR3 totals 13 residues. The V and J ends lost 4 bases and 6 bases respectively, with 10 bases between them. CDR3 amino acids: CASSSGLLNEQFF. Here the CDR3 DNA reads TGTGCCAGCAGTTCAGGACTACTCAATGAGCAGTTCTTC. Based on the CDR3 plus reference TRBV28 and TRBJ2-1, the full variable domain is DVKVTQSSRYLVKRTGEKVFLECVQDMDHENMFWYRQDPGLGLRLIYFSYDVKMKEKGDIPEGYSVSREKKERFSLILESASTNQTSMYLCASSSGLLNEQFFGPGTRLTVL.

The rearrangement uses TRBV9 and TRBJ1-4; TRBD1 might be the D (5 bases). V gave up 3 bases and J gave up 6 bases, with 18 bases separating them. The CDR3 is 16 amino acids. Germline-derived CDR1 and CDR2 are SGDLS and YYNGEE. DNA of the CDR3: TGTGCCAGCAGCGAGGGGACGGAGGGAAGGTATGAAAAACTGTTTTTT. Amino acid sequence: CASSEGTEGRYEKLFF.

V and J are TRBV5-1 and TRBJ1-2, with TRBD1 identical over 8 bases. Trimming removed 2 bases from V and 8 bases from J; junction bases left unmatched: 8. Germline CDR1 is SGHRS and CDR2 is YFSETQ. This CDR3 contains 14 residues. CDR3 in DNA: TGCGCCAGCAGCTTCGCACAGGGGGTTTACGGCTACACCTTC. Its translation: CASSFAQGVYGYTF. Based on the CDR3 plus reference TRBV5-1 and TRBJ1-2, the full variable domain is KAGVTQTPRYLIKTRGQQVTLSCSPISGHRSVSWYQQTPGQGLQFLFEYFSETQRNKGNFPGRFSGRQFSNSRSEMNVSTLELGDSALYLCASSFAQGVYGYTFGSGTRLTVV.

This chain uses TRBV7-8 with TRBJ1-5; the match to TRBD1 covers 9 bases. Per germline, CDR1 SGHVS and CDR2 FQNEAQ. V lost 5 bases, J lost 4 bases, and 27 bases stayed unmatched. CDR3 size: 22 residues. The CDR3 coding sequence is TGTGCCAGCAGCAATAAATGGAGCCCGGACAGGGGTTGGTTTTTTTGGAATCAGCCCCAGCATTTT. It yields the protein CASSNKWSPDRGWFFWNQPQHF.

CDR3 DNA sequence: TGTGCCAGCAGCTTAGCGGGACAGGGTATTGATACGCAGTATTTT. It yields the protein CASSLAGQGIDTQYF. The V call is TRBV11-2, the J call TRBJ2-3; 9 nucleotides match TRBD1. Germline V gives CDR1 SGHAT, CDR2 FQNNGV. The CDR3 covers 15 residues. The junction had 5 bases not matched to a gene; V was cut back by 1 base and J by 6 bases.

The chain has TRBV19 and TRBJ1-3; 7 bases are shared with TRBD1. V shed 11 bases, J shed 4 bases, and the junction held 8 bases outside the gene matches. This CDR3 has 13 residues. Germline lookup yields CDR1 LNHDA and CDR2 SQIVND (reference sequence). This CDR3 reads CAGSTGLGNTIYF. CDR3 coding DNA: TGTGCCGGATCGACAGGGTTAGGAAACACCATATATTTT.

This clone came up once. V is TRBV12-5 and J is TRBJ1-1; D might be TRBD1 (6 bases). V lost 3 bases to trimming and J lost 8 bases, with 16 bases between them. CDR3 length: 14 residues. Germline V lookup: CDR1 LGHNT, CDR2 FRNRAP. As DNA, the CDR3 is TGTGCTAGTGGTTTAGGACAGCCGGGCGCCGAAGCTTTCTTT. Translated, it gives CASGLGQPGAEAFF.

The V gene is TRBV4-2, the J gene TRBJ1-5; D gene unclear. Germline loops: CDR1 LGHNA, CDR2 YNFKEQ. The CDR3 is 14 residues long. V was pared by 1 base and J by 6 bases, with 10 bases between. CDR3 bases: TGTGCCAGCAGCCAAGGTACAGATGCTCAGCCCCAGCATTTT. This translates into CASSQGTDAQPQHF.

The rearrangement uses TRBV6-1 and TRBJ1-1; D is undetermined. V lost 10 bases, J lost 1 base, and 16 bases lay in between. CDR3 length equals 14 residues. In germline, CDR1 is MNHNS, CDR2 SASEGT. The CDR3 bases are TGTGCCACCCAGGTGGAACGGCGGAACACTGAAGCTTTCTTT. Translating gives CATQVERRNTEAFF.

The count of this clone is one. This chain connects TRBV7-9 to TRBJ1-4; D remains unclear. There are 13 residues in the CDR3. The ends were cut back, 1 base at V and 8 bases at J, with 8 bases in the middle. CDR1 and CDR2 from the germline V gene are SEHNR and FQNEAQ (reference sequence). CDR3 nucleotides: TGTGCCAGCAGCTTAGTTGAACAGGAAAAACTGTTTTTT. This gives the protein CASSLVEQEKLFF. Full variable domain (remainder filled in from reference TRBV7-9 and TRBJ1-4): DTGVSQNPRHKITKRGQNVTFRCDPISEHNRLYWYRQTLGQGPEFLTYFQNEAQLEKSRLLSDRFSAERPKGSFSTLEIQRTEQGDSAMYLCASSLVEQEKLFFGSGTQLSVL.

The CDR3 protein is CASSLDYENTEAFF. The CDR3 DNA reads TGTGCCAGCAGCCTCGACTATGAGAACACTGAAGCTTTCTTT. The rearrangement uses TRBV5-6 and TRBJ1-1; D gene uncertain. The CDR3 extends over 14 amino acids. Germline V CDR1 and CDR2: SGHDT, YYEEEE. The V end lost 4 bases, the J end lost 1 base, and 11 bases lay between the germline ends.

This rearrangement joins TRBV6-1 to TRBJ1-5, with a tentative D call TRBD1 (5 bases). Germline V gene sequence: CDR1 MNHNS, CDR2 SASEGT. This CDR3 spans 15 amino acids. V was clipped by 7 bases and J by 0 bases, with 13 bases between them. This CDR3 reads CASTRAQYSNQPQHF. The CDR3, as DNA: TGTGCCAGCACCAGGGCCCAATATAGCAATCAGCCCCAGCATTTT.

V gene TRBV6-5 combines with J gene TRBJ1-2; D remains ambiguous. Germline CDR1 reads MNHEY; CDR2 reads SVGAGI. This CDR3 comprises 15 residues. V gave up 5 bases and J gave up 2 bases, with 15 bases separating them. CDR3 amino acids: CASSPPGGGNYGYTF. DNA for the CDR3: TGTGCCAGCAGTCCCCCAGGAGGAGGGAACTATGGCTACACCTTC.

This clone was counted only a few times. This chain links TRBV7-9 with TRBJ2-1; no definite D call. The CDR3 contains 13 residues. Per germline, CDR1 SEHNR and CDR2 FQNEAQ (reference sequence). The ends were cut back, 1 base at V and 6 bases at J, with 7 bases in the middle. CDR3 sequence reads: CASSLDASNEQFF. In DNA form, the CDR3 reads TGTGCCAGCAGCTTAGACGCCAGCAATGAGCAGTTCTTC.

The V and J genes are TRBV28 and TRBJ2-7; a weak D match, TRBD1 (5 bases). The germline V gene encodes CDR1 MDHEN and CDR2 SYDVKM. Deletions cut 5 bases from V and 0 bases from J, with 14 bases between. The CDR3 consists of 15 residues. DNA for the CDR3: TGTGCCAGCAGTACTCCTCACAGGCGCTCCTACGAGCAGTACTTC. It encodes CASSTPHRRSYEQYF.

The CDR3 DNA reads TGTGCCAGCGGGGGGACCGGGACGGCAAACTATGGCTACACCTTC. Translated: CASGGTGTANYGYTF. This chain connects TRBV28 to TRBJ1-2, with D tentatively TRBD1 (5 bases). This CDR3 comprises 15 residues. The V end was cut by 8 bases, the J end by 2 bases, with 18 bases between. CDR1 MDHEN and CDR2 SYDVKM come from the germline V gene.

V and J are TRBV6-5 and TRBJ1-1; 8 positions agree with TRBD1. Per the germline V gene, CDR1 is MNHEY and CDR2 is SVGAGI. The V gene end was trimmed by 6 bases and the J gene end by 4 bases; junction bases not matched to a gene: 4. The length of the CDR3 is 13 residues. This CDR3 reads CASSSQGATEAFF. The DNA of the CDR3 is TGTGCCAGCAGCTCGCAGGGGGCCACTGAAGCTTTCTTT.

This rearrangement joins TRBV30 to TRBJ1-6; 9 nucleotides match TRBD1. Germline CDR1 GTSNPN, CDR2 SVGIG (reference sequence). The CDR3 sequence is 13 residues long. With V trimmed by 6 bases and J by 10 bases, 7 bases remained unmatched. The CDR3 DNA reads as TGTGCCTGCCGGGACAGGGCTAGATCACCCCTCCACTTT. It is translated as CACRDRARSPLHF.

V gene TRBV6-5 combines with J gene TRBJ2-5; TRBD1 matches 7 bases. Germline loops: CDR1 MNHEY, CDR2 SVGAGI. The CDR3 is made up of 15 amino acids. J gave up 0 bases and V 6 bases, and 7 bases lay outside the gene matches. The CDR3 sequence: CASSRTGTDQETQYF. CDR3 in DNA: TGTGCCAGCAGCCGTACGGGGACAGACCAAGAGACCCAGTACTTC.

This chain links TRBV5-4 with TRBJ1-3; no reliable D call. Germline V lookup: CDR1 SGHNT, CDR2 YYREEE (reference sequence). The CDR3 is 14 residues long. V was shortened by 0 bases and J by 4 bases, with 8 bases between the two germline ends. The CDR3 is CASSLGGNGNTIYF. The CDR3 region has the DNA TGTGCCAGCAGCTTGGGAGGGAACGGAAACACCATATATTTT.